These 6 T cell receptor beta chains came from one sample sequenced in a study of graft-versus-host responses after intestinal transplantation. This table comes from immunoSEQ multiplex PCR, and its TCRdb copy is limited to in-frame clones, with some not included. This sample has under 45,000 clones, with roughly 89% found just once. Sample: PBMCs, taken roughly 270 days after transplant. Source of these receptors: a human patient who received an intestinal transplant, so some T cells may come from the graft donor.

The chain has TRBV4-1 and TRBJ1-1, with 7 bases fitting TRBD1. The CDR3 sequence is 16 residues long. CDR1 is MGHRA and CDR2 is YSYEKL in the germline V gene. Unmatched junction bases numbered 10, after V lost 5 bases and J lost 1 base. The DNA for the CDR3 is TGCGCCAGCAGCTCCACACAGGGGTCACCGAACACTGAAGCTTTCTTT. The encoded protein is CASSSTQGSPNTEAFF.

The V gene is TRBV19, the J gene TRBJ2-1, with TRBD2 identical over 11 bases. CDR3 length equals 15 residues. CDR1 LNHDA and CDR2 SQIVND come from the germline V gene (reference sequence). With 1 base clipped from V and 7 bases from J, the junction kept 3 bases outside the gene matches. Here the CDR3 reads CASSIGLAGLNEQFF. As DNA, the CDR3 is TGTGCCAGTAGTATAGGACTAGCGGGGTTGAATGAGCAGTTCTTC.

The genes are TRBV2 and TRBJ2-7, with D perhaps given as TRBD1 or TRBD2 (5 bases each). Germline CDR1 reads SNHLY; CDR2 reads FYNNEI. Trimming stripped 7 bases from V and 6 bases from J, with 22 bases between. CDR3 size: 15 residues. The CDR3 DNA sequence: TGTGCCAGCACCTTAGAAGAGCGGACATCTGGCGAGCAGTACTTC. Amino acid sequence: CASTLEERTSGEQYF.

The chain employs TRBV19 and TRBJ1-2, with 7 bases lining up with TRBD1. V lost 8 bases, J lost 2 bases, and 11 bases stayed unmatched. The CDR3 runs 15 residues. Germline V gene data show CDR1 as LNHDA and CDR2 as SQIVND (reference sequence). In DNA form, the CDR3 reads TGTGCCAGTCGGGATTGGGGACAGAACAACTATGGCTACACCTTC. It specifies CASRDWGQNNYGYTF.

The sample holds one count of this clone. CDR3 loop: CASSRHGNRGGNQPQHF. The CDR3 region has the DNA TGTGCCAGTAGTCGCCACGGTAACAGGGGCGGTAATCAGCCCCAGCATTTT. The chain carries TRBV19 and TRBJ1-5, with 7 bases that match TRBD1. With V trimmed by 5 bases and J by 4 bases, 14 bases remained unmatched. The germline V gene has CDR1 LNHDA and CDR2 SQIVND (reference sequence). CDR3 length: 17 amino acids.

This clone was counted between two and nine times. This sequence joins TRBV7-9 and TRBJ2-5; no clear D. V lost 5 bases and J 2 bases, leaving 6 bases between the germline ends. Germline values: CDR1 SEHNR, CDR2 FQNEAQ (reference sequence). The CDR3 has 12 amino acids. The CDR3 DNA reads TGTGCCAGCAGCCAGGAACAAGAGACCCAGTACTTC. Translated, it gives CASSQEQETQYF.